Listed below are T cell receptor beta chains from one sample, sequenced in a study of blood T cell repertoires in COVID-19. Using immunoSEQ multiplex PCR, the repertoire was profiled, and TCRdb retains in-frame clones only, with some absent. The table lists approximately 210,000 clones, more than 75% of them singletons. Sequences were obtained from peripheral blood. The receptor set was obtained from a man in his forties with active or convalescent COVID-19. The CDR3 runs from the conserved cysteine through the conserved F or W. The D gene is left open where the match is weak. Clone size is not always given. Where it is, it says once, few, many or a class for expanded clones.

clone size	D gene	V gene	J gene	CDR3 DNA	CDR3 protein
-	TRBD1	TRBV5-1	TRBJ2-1	TGCGCCAGCAGCCTGGGACAGGTTGGGAATGAGCAGTTCTTC	CASSLGQVGNEQFF
-	-	TRBV7-6	TRBJ2-1	TGTGCCAGCAGACCAAATAACTATGAGCAGTTCTTC	CASRPNNYEQFF
-	-	TRBV6-4	TRBJ1-3	TGTGCCAGCAGGGGCTCCTGGTGTGCTGGAAACACCATATATTTT	CASRGSWCAGNTIYF
-	-	TRBV7-9	TRBJ1-4	TGTGCCAGCAGCTTAGCCGGGACTATGTATGAAAAACTGTTTTTT	CASSLAGTMYEKLFF
once	-	TRBV27	TRBJ2-2	TGTGCCAGCAGATCCCCGGGGGGCTACACCGGGGAGCTGTTTTTT	CASRSPGGYTGELFF
few	-	TRBV30	TRBJ1-1	TGTGCCTGCGGTTCGTACACTGAAGCTTTCTTT	CACGSYTEAFF
-	TRBD1	TRBV27	TRBJ2-7	TGTGCCAGCAGTTCAGGGGGTAACGAGCAGTACTTC	CASSSGGNEQYF
-	-	TRBV5-1	TRBJ1-1	TGCGCCAGCAGCTTGGATCCAGACATGAACACTGAAGCTTTCTTT	CASSLDPDMNTEAFF
-	TRBD1	TRBV7-9	TRBJ2-7	TGTGCCAGCAGTTCATCGGAAACCGGAAGACAGGGGCGATCCTACGAGCAGTACTTC	CASSSSETGRQGRSYEQYF
-	-	TRBV9	TRBJ1-6	TGTGCCAGCAGCGTAGGGCAGGGGTCCTATAATTCACCCCTCCACTTT	CASSVGQGSYNSPLHF